This T cell receptor (beta chain) originates from a study of identical twins' blood T cells (dated by TCRdb to about 2013). Turning to the overall study: The approximately twelve libraries, six for the alpha chain and six for the beta chain, yielded around 50 million Illumina reads in total. The study compared TCR alpha and beta chain repertoires of three pairs of monozygous twins using next-generation sequencing to assess genetic influence on repertoire formation.

Paper-wide results and their limitations: Among the most abundant TCRbeta clonotypes, each donor shared more CDR3 sequences with her twin than with unrelated donors. The count of CDR3 clonotypes shared by two donors depended mainly on the product of the two donors' cloneset sizes, and twins did not clearly depart from this trend. The proposed role of the TCRalpha J segment in MHC recognition during thymic selection was stated to require validation by independent studies. Because the twins were reared together, environmental influences could not be ruled out as the explanation for twin similarity. V gene usage, even among non-selected out-of-frame TCRbeta clonotypes, was reported to be markedly more similar within twin pairs than between unrelated donors.

The protocol used for the library was 5' RACE. The run used an Illumina Genome Analyzer IIx. RNA-based TCR cDNA libraries were prepared by a previously described protocol with several modifications. To prevent cross-contamination, barcodes specific to each sample were added to both ends of every TCR cDNA library during cDNA synthesis and amplification. The authors' analysis ran thus. Each library contained about 2.2 to 3.6 million CDR3-containing reads, and somewhere between about 100,000 and nearly 550,000 clonotypes were identified for each individual. Reads with improper barcode index combinations were discarded, and clonesets were then built for each library with the MiTCR software. MiTCR filtered or rescued low-quality reads and corrected PCR and sequencing errors when assembling CDR3 clonotypes. Artificial out-of-frame clonotypes were mapped to in-frame sequences, with one indel allowed in the CDR3, and then removed. Similarity in V and J gene usage between donors was calculated as the Jensen-Shannon divergence divided by the mean entropy. The raw public data were reprocessed by TCRdb itself: fastp quality trimming at Q25, MiXCR clonotype calling, in-frame beta chains only. Here each entry gathers all rows of one CDR3 protein and keeps the most common genes and DNA. The V and J calls reflect TCRdb's pipeline rather than the authors' work. Counted in this sample were roughly 340,000 distinct CDR3 sequences; roughly 31% of them appeared once. Together, the top ten hold roughly 5.5% of the sample.

Donors were six healthy women forming three monozygous twin pairs. All three twin pairs had been reared together, and it was thought likely that the same infectious agents and vaccines had been met by these twin pairs. TCR cDNA libraries were prepared from RNA that had been isolated from peripheral blood mononuclear cells. In the case of this clonotype: It has no known antigen specificity. No clone much larger than this one lies a single base away; base qualities are absent.

The sequencing sample was made of PBMCs. The receptor comes from a woman aged 18 to 50 in good health.

The nucleotides are TGTGCCAGCAGCTGGGATCTAGCGGCTAGCACAGATACGCAGTATTTT. Its product reads: CASSWDLAASTDTQYF. The rearrangement joined TRBV11-2 to TRBJ2-3; 7 central bases correspond to TRBD2. There are 16 amino acids in the CDR3, from cysteine to phenylalanine inclusive. Only the CDR3 portion is preserved as DNA: 48 bases, with reading frame beginning at the first base. Germline trimming: 4 bases from V, 0 bases from J; junction bases outside gene matches: 7. The germline V gene sets CDR1 to SGHAT and CDR2 to FQNNGV.